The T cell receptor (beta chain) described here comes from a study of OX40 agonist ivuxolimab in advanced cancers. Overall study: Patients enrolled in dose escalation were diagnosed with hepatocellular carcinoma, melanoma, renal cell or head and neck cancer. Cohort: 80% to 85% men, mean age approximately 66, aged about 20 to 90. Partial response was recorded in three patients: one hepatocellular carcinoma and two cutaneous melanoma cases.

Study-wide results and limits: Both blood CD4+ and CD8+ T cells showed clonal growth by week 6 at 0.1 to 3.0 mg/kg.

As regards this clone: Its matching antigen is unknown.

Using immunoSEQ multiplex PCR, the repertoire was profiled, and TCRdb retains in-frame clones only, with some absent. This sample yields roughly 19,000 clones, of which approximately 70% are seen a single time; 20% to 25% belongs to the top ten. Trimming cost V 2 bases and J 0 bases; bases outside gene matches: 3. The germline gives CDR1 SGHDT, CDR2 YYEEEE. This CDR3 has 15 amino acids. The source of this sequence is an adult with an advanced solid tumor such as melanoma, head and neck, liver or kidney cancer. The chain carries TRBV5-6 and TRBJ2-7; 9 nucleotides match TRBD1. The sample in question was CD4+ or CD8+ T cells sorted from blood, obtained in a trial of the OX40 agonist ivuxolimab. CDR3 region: CASSFDRGFSYEQYF. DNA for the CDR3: TGTGCCAGCAGCTTCGACAGGGGGTTCTCCTACGAGCAGTACTTC.